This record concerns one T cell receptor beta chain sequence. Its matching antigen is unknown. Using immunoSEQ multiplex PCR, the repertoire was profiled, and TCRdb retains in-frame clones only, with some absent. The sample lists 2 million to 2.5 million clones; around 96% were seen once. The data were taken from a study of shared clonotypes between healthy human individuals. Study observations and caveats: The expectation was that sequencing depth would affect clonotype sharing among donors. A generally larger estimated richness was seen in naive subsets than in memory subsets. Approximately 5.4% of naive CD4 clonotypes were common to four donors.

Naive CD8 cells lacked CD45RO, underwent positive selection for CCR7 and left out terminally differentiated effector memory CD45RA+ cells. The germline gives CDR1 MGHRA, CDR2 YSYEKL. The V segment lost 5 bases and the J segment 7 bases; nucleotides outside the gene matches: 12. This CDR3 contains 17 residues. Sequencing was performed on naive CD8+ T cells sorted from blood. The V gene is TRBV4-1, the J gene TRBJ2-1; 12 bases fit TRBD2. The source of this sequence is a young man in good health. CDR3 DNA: TGCGCCAGCAGCGAACCTCCTCTAGCGGGGGGGCAGAATGAGCAGTTCTTC. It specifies CASSEPPLAGGQNEQFF.